This T cell receptor beta chain was identified in a study of monozygotic twins with cystic fibrosis. Study at large: Three micrograms of fragmented DNA underwent roughly 15 PCR cycles for library preparation. Points from the study as a whole: Median Simpson clonality of 0.0095 suggested naive T cells predominated.

The CDR3 has 16 residues. The data were produced by immunoSEQ multiplex PCR, yet TCRdb's version contains in-frame clones alone and is incomplete. The repertoire holds 25,000 to 30,000 clones, with approximately 90% as singletons. As for this clone: Its antigen is not identified.

This chain uses TRBV7-5 with TRBJ2-3; the table's D gene call, TRBD2, was not cross checked with the DNA. TRBV7-5 is an annotated pseudogene. This clonotype was sampled from a girl between 2 and 10 years old with cystic fibrosis. Sequencing input: blood. DNA of the CDR3: TGTGCCAGAAGCGTTTATTGGCTAGCTAGCACAGATACGCAGTATTTT. This codes for CARSVYWLASTDTQYF.